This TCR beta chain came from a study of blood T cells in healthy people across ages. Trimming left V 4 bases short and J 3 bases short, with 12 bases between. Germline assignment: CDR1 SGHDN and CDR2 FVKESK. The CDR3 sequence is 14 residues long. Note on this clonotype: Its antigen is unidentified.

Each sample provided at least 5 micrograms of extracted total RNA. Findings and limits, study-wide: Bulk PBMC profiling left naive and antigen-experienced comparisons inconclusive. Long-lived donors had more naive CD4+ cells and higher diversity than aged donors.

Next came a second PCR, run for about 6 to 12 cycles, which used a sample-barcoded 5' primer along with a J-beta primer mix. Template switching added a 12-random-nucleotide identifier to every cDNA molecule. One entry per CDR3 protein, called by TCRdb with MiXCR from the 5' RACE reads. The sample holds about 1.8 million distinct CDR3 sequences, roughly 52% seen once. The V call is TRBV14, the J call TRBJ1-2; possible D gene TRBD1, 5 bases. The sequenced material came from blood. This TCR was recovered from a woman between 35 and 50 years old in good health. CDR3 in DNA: TGTGCCAGCAGCCGTCACAGGACCGACTATGGCTACACCTTC. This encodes CASSRHRTDYGYTF.